Shown below are 14 T cell receptor beta chains from a single sample sequenced in a study of blood T cells in healthy people across ages. A J-beta primer mix and a sample-barcoded 5' primer were used in a second PCR of roughly 7 to 12 cycles. One entry per CDR3 protein results from TCRdb running MiXCR on the 5' RACE reads. Among roughly 700,000 distinct CDR3 sequences listed, roughly 25% were seen once. This same sample was also taken into another study, of T cells of mothers and their children.

The sample comprised blood. The receptors come from a boy aged 5-17 years in good health.

The J gene is TRBJ1-1, the V gene TRBV7-3; TRBD1 is a possible D gene (6 bases). V was clipped by 6 bases and J by 5 bases, with 13 bases between them. CDR3 size: 13 residues. Germline V gene data show CDR1 as SGHTA and CDR2 as FQGTGA. The CDR3, as DNA: TGTGCCAGCAGTGCGGGGGGGGCAACTGAAGCTTTCTTT. Protein: CASSAGGATEAFF.

This clonotype was seen only a few times. This rearrangement joins TRBV10-3 to TRBJ2-7, with D possibly matching TRBD1 (6 bases). Trimming removed 8 bases at V and 1 base at J, with 12 bases between. Germline-derived CDR1 and CDR2 are ENHRY and SYGVKD. The CDR3 extends over 13 amino acids. The CDR3 loop is CAISQGHSYEQYF. The CDR3 DNA reads TGTGCCATCTCGCAGGGACATTCCTACGAGCAGTACTTC.

This chain uses TRBV12-3 or TRBV12-4 with TRBJ2-4; possible D gene TRBD2, 6 bases. The V and J ends lost 6 bases and 0 bases respectively, with 30 bases between them. This CDR3 is built from 21 residues. The CDR3 DNA follows: TGTGCCAGCAGACAAAGCTTAGGATCGGGCCGGCGGGATGTAGCCAAAAACATTCAGTACTTC. It yields the protein CASRQSLGSGRRDVAKNIQYF.

This clonotype turned up a few times. The chain employs TRBV6-4 and TRBJ2-3; D tentatively fits TRBD1 or TRBD2 (6 bases each). The CDR3 covers 14 residues. Germline CDR1 and CDR2: MRHNA and SNTAGT. Deletions cut 3 bases from V and 3 bases from J, with 10 bases between. CDR3 loop: CASSDRGTTDTQYF. In DNA, the CDR3 is TGTGCCAGCAGTGATAGGGGGACTACAGATACGCAGTATTTT.

This clonotype occurred a few times. This sequence joins TRBV12-3 or TRBV12-4 and TRBJ2-1, with 7 positions matching TRBD1. This CDR3 contains 14 residues. V trimming: 8 bases; J trimming: 4 bases; junction bases outside the gene matches: 8. The CDR3 nucleotides are TGTGCCAGCTCACCGGGACAGATTTACAATGAGCAGTTCTTC. Protein product: CASSPGQIYNEQFF.

The V and J genes are TRBV12-3 or TRBV12-4 and TRBJ2-3, with 7 nucleotides matching TRBD2. This CDR3 contains 16 residues. J was trimmed by 0 bases and V by 6 bases; bases with no gene match: 9. CDR3 sequence reads: CASSPLGLSSTDTQYF. The CDR3, as DNA: TGTGCCAGCAGCCCCCTGGGACTAAGTAGCACAGATACGCAGTATTTT.

The rearrangement uses TRBV11-2 and TRBJ2-5, with 9 bases aligning to TRBD1. The DNA matches TRBJ2-7 better at its end, which makes the J call doubtful. In germline, CDR1 is SGHAT, CDR2 FQNNGV. The CDR3 extends over 14 amino acids. The CDR3 loop reads CASSTRGQGYEQYF. CDR3 bases: TGTGCCAGCAGCACTAGGGGACAGGGCTACGAGCAGTACTTC.

Only a few counts were recorded for this clonotype. The genes are TRBV7-6 and TRBJ2-7; 10 bases are a match to TRBD2. V lost 1 base to trimming and J lost 3 bases; unmatched junction nucleotides: 6. Germline CDR1 reads SGHVS; CDR2 reads FNYEAQ. CDR3 length equals 16 residues. CDR3 nucleotides: TGTGCCAGCAGCTTAGGGGGTAGCGGGGGGCTCTACGAGCAGTACTTC. It specifies CASSLGGSGGLYEQYF.

There are a few counts of this clonotype. The V and J genes are TRBV27 and TRBJ2-7; TRBD2 might be the D (6 bases). The germline V gene encodes CDR1 MNHEY and CDR2 SMNVEV (reference sequence). This CDR3 is 15 amino acids long. V was trimmed by 8 bases and J by 3 bases, leaving 20 bases between them. The CDR3 DNA is TGTGCCAGCGCATCCTGGGGAGGCCCCTTCTACGAGCAGTACTTC. It codes for CASASWGGPFYEQYF.

V gene TRBV20-1 combines with J gene TRBJ2-1; 10 bases match TRBD2. CDR3 size: 15 residues. Germline trimming cut 1 base from V and 6 bases from J; bases unmatched to any gene: 6. From germline, CDR1 is DFQATT and CDR2 SNEGSKA (reference sequence). CDR3 DNA sequence: TGCAGTGCTAGAGCCGGGGGACTAGCGCCCAATGAGCAGTTCTTC. Protein: CSARAGGLAPNEQFF.

The gene calls are TRBV5-5 and TRBJ1-2; D not certain. The germline V and J ends were trimmed by 3 bases and 4 bases, with 10 bases remaining between them. From germline, CDR1 is SGHKS and CDR2 YYEKEE (reference sequence). This CDR3 is 13 amino acids long. This CDR3 is CASSSTGIYGYTF. CDR3 sequence (DNA): TGTGCCAGCAGCTCCACGGGGATCTATGGCTACACCTTC.

J is TRBJ2-7 and V is TRBV15; TRBD1 or TRBD2 may be the D gene (5 bases each). Germline-derived CDR1 and CDR2 are LNHNV and YYDKDF (reference sequence). V lost 0 bases to trimming and J lost 3 bases, with 9 bases between them. The CDR3 covers 14 residues. The CDR3 loop reads CATSRDFGGYEQYF. DNA for the CDR3: TGTGCCACCAGCAGAGATTTTGGGGGCTACGAGCAGTACTTC.

The J gene is TRBJ1-6, the V gene TRBV18; D ambiguous. The germline CDR1 and CDR2 sequences are KGHSH and LQKENI. Trimming pared 6 bases from V and 2 bases from J, leaving 17 bases between. CDR3 length equals 17 residues. This chain's CDR3 is CASSRSGVDAYNSPLHF. CDR3 bases: TGTGCCAGCTCCCGCAGCGGGGTAGACGCCTATAATTCACCCCTCCACTTT.

This clonotype was detected only a few times. The V call is TRBV28, the J call TRBJ2-2; possible D gene TRBD1, 6 bases. The germline V and J ends were trimmed by 5 bases and 2 bases, with 18 bases remaining between them. Germline V gene sequence: CDR1 MDHEN, CDR2 SYDVKM. The CDR3 is 17 residues long. CDR3 bases: TGTGCCAGCAGTGACCATAGGGACATCCAAAACACCGGGGAGCTGTTTTTT. Translating gives CASSDHRDIQNTGELFF.